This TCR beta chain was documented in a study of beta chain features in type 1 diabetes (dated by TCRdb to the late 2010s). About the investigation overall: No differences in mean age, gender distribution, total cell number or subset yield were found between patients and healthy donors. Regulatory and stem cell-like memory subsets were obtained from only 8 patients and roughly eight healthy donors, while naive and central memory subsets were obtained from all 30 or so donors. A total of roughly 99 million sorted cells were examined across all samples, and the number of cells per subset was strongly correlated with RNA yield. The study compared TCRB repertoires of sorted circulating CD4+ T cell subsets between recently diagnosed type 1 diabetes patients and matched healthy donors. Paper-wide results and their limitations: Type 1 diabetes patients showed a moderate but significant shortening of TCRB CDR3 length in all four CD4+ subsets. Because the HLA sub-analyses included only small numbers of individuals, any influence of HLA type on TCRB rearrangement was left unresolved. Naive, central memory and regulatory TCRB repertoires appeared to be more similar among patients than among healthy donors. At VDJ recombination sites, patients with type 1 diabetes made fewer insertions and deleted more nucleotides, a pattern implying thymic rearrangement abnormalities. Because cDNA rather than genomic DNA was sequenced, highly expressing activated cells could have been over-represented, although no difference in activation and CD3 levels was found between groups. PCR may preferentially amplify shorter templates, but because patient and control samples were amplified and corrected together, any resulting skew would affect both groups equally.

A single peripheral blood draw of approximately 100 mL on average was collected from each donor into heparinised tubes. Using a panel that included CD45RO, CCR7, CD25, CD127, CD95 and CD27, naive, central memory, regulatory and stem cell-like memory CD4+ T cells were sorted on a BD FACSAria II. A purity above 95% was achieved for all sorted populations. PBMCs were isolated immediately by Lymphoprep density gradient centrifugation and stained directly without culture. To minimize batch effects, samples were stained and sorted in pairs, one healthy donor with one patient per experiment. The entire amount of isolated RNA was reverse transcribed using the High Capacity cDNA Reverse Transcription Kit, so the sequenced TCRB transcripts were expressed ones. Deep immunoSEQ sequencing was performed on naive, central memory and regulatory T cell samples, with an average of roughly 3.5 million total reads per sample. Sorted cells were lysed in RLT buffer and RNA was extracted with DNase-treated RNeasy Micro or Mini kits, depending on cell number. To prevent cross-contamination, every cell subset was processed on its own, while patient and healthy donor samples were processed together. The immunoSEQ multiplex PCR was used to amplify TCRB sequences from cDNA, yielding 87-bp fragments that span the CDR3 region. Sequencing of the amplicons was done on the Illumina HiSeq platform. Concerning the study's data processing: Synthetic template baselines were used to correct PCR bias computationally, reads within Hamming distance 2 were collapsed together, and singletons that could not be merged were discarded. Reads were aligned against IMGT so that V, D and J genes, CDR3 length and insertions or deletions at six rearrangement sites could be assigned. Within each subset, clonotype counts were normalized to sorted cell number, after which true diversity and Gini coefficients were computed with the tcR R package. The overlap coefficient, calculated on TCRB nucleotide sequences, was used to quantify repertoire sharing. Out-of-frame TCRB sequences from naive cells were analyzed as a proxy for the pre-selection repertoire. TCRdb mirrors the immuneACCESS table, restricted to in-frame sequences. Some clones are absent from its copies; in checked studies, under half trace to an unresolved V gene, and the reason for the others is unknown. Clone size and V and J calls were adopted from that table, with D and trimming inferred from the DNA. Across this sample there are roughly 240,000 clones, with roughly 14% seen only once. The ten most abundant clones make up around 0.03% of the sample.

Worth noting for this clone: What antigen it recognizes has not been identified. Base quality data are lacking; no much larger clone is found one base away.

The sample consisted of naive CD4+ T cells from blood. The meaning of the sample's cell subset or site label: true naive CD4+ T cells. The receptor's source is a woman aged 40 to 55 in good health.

The CDR3 reads CASRAGTGDGYTF. The DNA sequence is given as TGTGCCAGCAGGGCCGGGACAGGAGATGGCTACACCTTC. In this chain, TRBV2 is recombined with TRBJ1-2; 8 central bases correspond to TRBD1. The V end gives up 6 bases and the J end 6 bases, leaving 6 bases in the junction not matched to a gene. CDR1 and CDR2, looked up from the germline V gene, are SNHLY and FYNNEI. Reading from cysteine to phenylalanine, the CDR3 counts 13 amino acids. The kept DNA is CDR3 alone, 39 bases in frame from the first base.